Listed below are T cell receptor beta chains from one sample, sequenced in a study of blood T cells in healthy people across ages. Each CDR3 protein gets one entry after TCRdb re-called the 5' RACE reads with MiXCR. Of 750,000 to 950,000 distinct CDR3 sequences listed, more than 25% were seen once; the top ten hold 2.5% to 3.5%. This same sample was also part of a study on T cells of mothers and their children.

Material for sequencing was blood. These receptors all come from a boy younger than 18 in good health. Each CDR3 is given with its conserved first and last residue. D genes are given only for firm matches. Where a row states a size, it is once, few, many or the class of an expanded clone; other rows omit it.

V: TRBV10-3
D: -
J: TRBJ2-5
size: once
DNA: TGTGCCATCAGTGATCCCGGGGTGGTAGAGACCCAGTACTTC
CDR3: CAISDPGVVETQYF

V: TRBV30
D: -
J: TRBJ2-7
size: -
DNA: TGTGCCTGGAGGGGGGCAGGGTCCCCCTACGAGCAGTACTTC
CDR3: CAWRGAGSPYEQYF

V: TRBV12-3/TRBV12-4
D: -
J: TRBJ1-6
size: -
DNA: TGTGCCAGCAGTTTTCTGGAGGCAACTTCACCCCTCCACTTT
CDR3: CASSFLEATSPLHF

V: TRBV6-5
D: -
J: TRBJ1-3
size: -
DNA: TGTGCCAGCAGGGCTAACAGGGCTGGAAACACCATATATTTT
CDR3: CASRANRAGNTIYF

V: TRBV29-1
D: -
J: TRBJ1-5
size: -
DNA: TGCAGCGCCACGCTCGGGGGCAATCAGCCCCAGCATTTT
CDR3: CSATLGGNQPQHF

V: TRBV12-3/TRBV12-4
D: TRBD1
J: TRBJ2-7
size: -
DNA: TGTGCCAGCACCGAGGGACAGCCCTCCTACGAGCAGTACTTC
CDR3: CASTEGQPSYEQYF

V: TRBV7-3
D: -
J: TRBJ1-1
size: -
DNA: TGTGCCAGCAGCTCCAACCCCCCGGGGATGGGGTGGGTCACTGAAGCTTTCTTT
CDR3: CASSSNPPGMGWVTEAFF

V: TRBV19
D: -
J: TRBJ2-5
size: -
DNA: TGTGCCAGTAGTGACAGGCATACCCAAGAGACCCAGTACTTC
CDR3: CASSDRHTQETQYF

V: TRBV9
D: -
J: TRBJ1-2
size: few
DNA: TGTGCCAGCAGCGGAGGCTGGGCGGACTATGGCTACACCTTC
CDR3: CASSGGWADYGYTF

V: TRBV5-1
D: TRBD2
J: TRBJ2-7
size: -
DNA: TGCGCCAGCAGCTCGGGACTAGCGGGGCCTTACGAGCAGTACTTC
CDR3: CASSSGLAGPYEQYF

V: TRBV5-1
D: TRBD2
J: TRBJ2-1
size: many
DNA: TGCGCCAGCAGCACTCGGTCTAGCGGGGGCTTCTCCTACAATGAGCAGTTCTTC
CDR3: CASSTRSSGGFSYNEQFF

V: TRBV2
D: -
J: TRBJ2-7
size: -
DNA: TGTGCCAGCGAGGGTCTTCGGGACGCGAGCTCCTACGAGCAGTACTTC
CDR3: CASEGLRDASSYEQYF

V: TRBV18
D: -
J: TRBJ2-5
size: few
DNA: TGTGCCAGCTCACCTGGGACGTCGATGCAAGAGACCCAGTACTTC
CDR3: CASSPGTSMQETQYF

V: TRBV5-1
D: -
J: TRBJ1-5
size: few
DNA: TGCGCCAGCAGCTTGGGATCCCCTACTAGCAATCGGCCCCAGCATTTT
CDR3: CASSLGSPTSNRPQHF

V: TRBV11-2
D: TRBD2
J: TRBJ2-3
size: few
DNA: TGTGCCAGCAGCTTAGTGGTAGCGGGGGGCACAGATACGCAGTATTTT
CDR3: CASSLVVAGGTDTQYF

V: TRBV6-5
D: -
J: TRBJ2-7
size: -
DNA: TGTGCCAGCAGTACGCCAGGACGGACCTCCTACGAGCAGTACTTC
CDR3: CASSTPGRTSYEQYF

V: TRBV20-1
D: -
J: TRBJ2-4
size: -
DNA: TGCAGTGCCCCCTACGGGGGCCCCCCACAAAACATTCAGTACTTC
CDR3: CSAPYGGPPQNIQYF

V: TRBV20-1
D: TRBD1
J: TRBJ2-5
size: -
DNA: TGCAGTGCTAGCAGGGGGCTGGAGACCCAGTACTTC
CDR3: CSASRGLETQYF

V: TRBV7-9
D: -
J: TRBJ1-2
size: -
DNA: TGTACTCACGGGGACCGAGTTAAGGGCTACACCTTC
CDR3: CTHGDRVKGYTF

V: TRBV4-1
D: -
J: TRBJ2-7
size: once
DNA: TGCGCCAGCAGCCAAGAGACCCATTACGAGCAGTACTTC
CDR3: CASSQETHYEQYF

V: TRBV7-2
D: -
J: TRBJ1-4
size: -
DNA: TGTGCCAGCAGCTTAGGGCCGGTCACGGAACTGTTTTTT
CDR3: CASSLGPVTELFF

V: TRBV6-6
D: TRBD1
J: TRBJ1-1
size: few
DNA: TGTGCCAGCAGTTACATGGACAGGCCTAACACTGAAGCTTTCTTT
CDR3: CASSYMDRPNTEAFF

V: TRBV20-1
D: TRBD1
J: TRBJ1-5
size: -
DNA: TGCAGTGCTAGAGGGCCTGGGACAGTTCTGAATCAGCCCCAGCATTTT
CDR3: CSARGPGTVLNQPQHF